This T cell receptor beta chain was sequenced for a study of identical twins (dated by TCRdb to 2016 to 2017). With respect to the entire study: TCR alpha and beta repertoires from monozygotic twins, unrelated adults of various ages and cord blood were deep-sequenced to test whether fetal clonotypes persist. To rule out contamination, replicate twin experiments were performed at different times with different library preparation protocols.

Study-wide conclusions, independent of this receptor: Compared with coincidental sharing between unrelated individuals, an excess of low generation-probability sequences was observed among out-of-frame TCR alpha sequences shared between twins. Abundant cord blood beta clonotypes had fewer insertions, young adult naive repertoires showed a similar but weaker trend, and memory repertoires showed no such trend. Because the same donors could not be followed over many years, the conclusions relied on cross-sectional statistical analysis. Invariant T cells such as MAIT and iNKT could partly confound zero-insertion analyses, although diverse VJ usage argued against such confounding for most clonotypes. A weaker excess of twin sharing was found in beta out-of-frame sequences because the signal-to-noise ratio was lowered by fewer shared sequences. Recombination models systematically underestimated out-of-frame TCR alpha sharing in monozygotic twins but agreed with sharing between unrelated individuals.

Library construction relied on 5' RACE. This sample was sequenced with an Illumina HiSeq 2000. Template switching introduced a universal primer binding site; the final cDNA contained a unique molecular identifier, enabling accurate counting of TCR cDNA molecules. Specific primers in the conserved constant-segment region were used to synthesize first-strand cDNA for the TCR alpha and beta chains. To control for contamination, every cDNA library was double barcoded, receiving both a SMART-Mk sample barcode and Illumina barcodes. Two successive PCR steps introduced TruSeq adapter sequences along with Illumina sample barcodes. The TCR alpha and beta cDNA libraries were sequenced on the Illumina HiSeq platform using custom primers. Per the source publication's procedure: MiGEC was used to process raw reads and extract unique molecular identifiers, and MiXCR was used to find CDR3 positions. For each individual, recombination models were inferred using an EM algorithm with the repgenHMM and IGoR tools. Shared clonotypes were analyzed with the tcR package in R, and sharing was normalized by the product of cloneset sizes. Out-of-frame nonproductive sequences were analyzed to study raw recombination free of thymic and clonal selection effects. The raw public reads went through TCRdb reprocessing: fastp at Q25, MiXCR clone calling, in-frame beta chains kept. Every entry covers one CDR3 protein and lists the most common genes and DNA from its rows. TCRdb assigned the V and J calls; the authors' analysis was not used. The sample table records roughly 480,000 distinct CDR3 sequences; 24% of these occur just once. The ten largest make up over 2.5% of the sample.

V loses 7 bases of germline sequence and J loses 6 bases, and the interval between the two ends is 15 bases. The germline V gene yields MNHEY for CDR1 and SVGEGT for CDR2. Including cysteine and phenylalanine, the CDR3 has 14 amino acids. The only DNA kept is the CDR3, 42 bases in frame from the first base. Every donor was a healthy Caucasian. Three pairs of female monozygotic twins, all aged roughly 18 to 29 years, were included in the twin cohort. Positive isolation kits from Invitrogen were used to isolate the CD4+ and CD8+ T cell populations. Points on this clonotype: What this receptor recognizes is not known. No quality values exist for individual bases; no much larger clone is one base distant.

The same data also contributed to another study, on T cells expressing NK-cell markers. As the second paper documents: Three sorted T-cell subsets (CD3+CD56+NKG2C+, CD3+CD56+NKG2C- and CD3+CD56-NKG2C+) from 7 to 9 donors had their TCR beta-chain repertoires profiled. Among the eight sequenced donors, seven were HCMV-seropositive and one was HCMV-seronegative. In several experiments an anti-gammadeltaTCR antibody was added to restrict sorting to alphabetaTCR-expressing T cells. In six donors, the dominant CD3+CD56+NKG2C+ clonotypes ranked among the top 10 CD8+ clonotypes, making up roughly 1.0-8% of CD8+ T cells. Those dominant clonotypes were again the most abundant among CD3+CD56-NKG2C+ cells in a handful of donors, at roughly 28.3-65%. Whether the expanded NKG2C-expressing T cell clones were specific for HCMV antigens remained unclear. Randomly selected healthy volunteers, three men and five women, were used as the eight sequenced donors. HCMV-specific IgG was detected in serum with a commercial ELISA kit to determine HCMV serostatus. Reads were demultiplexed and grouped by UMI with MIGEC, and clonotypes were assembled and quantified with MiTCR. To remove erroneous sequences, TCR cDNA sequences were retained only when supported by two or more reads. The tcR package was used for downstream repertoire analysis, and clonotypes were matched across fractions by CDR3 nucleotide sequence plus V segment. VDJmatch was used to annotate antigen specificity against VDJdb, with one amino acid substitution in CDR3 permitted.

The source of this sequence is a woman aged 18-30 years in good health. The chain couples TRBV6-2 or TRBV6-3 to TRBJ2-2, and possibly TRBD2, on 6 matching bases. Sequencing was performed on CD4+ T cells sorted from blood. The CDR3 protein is CASNRLVFSGELFF. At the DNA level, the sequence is TGTGCCAGCAACCGACTAGTTTTTTCCGGGGAGCTGTTTTTT.